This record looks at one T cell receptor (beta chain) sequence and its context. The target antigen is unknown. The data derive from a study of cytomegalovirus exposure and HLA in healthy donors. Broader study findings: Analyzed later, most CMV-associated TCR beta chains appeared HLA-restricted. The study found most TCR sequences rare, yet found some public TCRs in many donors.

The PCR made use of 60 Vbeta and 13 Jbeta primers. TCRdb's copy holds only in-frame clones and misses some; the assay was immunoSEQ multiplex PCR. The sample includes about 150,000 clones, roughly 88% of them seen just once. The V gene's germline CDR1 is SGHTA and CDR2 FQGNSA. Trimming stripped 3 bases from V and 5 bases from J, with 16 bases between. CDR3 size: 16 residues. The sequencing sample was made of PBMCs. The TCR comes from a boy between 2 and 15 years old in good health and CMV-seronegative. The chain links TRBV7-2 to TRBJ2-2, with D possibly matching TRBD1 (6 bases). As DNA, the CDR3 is TGTGCCAGCAGCTTCTGGGGGCGCGGTGAAACCGGGGAGCTGTTTTTT. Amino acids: CASSFWGRGETGELFF.